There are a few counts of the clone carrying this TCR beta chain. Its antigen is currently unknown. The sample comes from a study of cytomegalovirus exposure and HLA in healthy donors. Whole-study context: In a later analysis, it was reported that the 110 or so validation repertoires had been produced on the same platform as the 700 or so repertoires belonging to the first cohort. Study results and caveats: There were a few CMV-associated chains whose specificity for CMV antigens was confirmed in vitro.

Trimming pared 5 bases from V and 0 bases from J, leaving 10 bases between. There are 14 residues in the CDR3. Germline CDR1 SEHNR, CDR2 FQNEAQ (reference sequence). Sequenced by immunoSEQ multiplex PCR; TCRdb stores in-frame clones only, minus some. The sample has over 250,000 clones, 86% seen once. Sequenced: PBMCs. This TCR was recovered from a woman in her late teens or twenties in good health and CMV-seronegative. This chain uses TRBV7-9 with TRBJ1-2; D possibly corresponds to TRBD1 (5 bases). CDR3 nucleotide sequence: TGTGCCAGCAGCCCGCCGACAGCTAACTATGGCTACACCTTC. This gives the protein CASSPPTANYGYTF.